A single sample is the source of the 30 T cell receptor beta chains below, sequenced in a study of CD8+CD57+ T cells in acquired aplastic anemia (dated by TCRdb to 2016 to 2019). TCRdb records Illumina HiSeq 2000 as the sequencer. TCR beta VDJ combination and CDR3 sequence profiling used genomic DNA as the template. TCRdb redid the processing of the public reads, applying fastp at Q25 and MiXCR, and retained in-frame beta chains. Each entry is one CDR3 protein sequence, shown with its most common DNA and genes. This sample has tens of thousands of distinct CDR3 sequences in its table, and more than 75% of those were observed once. Roughly 20% of the sample is held by the ten biggest clonotypes. The sequenced sample consisted of sorted CD4+, CD8+, or CD8+CD57+ T cells (not recorded which) from PBMCs. The origin of the receptors is a human donor in good health, serving as a control.

This clonotype was counted at least ten times. The rearrangement uses TRBV3-1 and TRBJ2-3; TRBD2 matches 7 bases. Per the germline V gene, CDR1 is LGHDT and CDR2 is YNNKEL (reference sequence). J gave up 3 bases and V 0 bases, and 9 bases lay outside the gene matches. The length of the CDR3 is 17 residues. This CDR3 is CASSQEPHGGRTDTQYF. The CDR3 DNA is TGTGCCAGCAGCCAAGAGCCCCACGGGGGGAGGACAGATACGCAGTATTTT.

This clonotype has at least ten counts. The chain joins TRBV5-6 to TRBJ1-2; TRBD1 is a possible D gene (5 bases). The CDR3 extends over 16 amino acids. In germline, CDR1 is SGHDT, CDR2 YYEEEE. V lost 0 bases and J lost 5, with 17 bases in between. The CDR3 region is CASSLERDGLVYGYTF. CDR3 sequence (DNA): TGTGCCAGCAGCTTGGAGAGGGACGGGCTCGTATATGGCTACACCTTC.

This sequence joins TRBV7-6 and TRBJ1-6; 9 bases align to TRBD1. This CDR3 region has 14 residues. With 4 bases clipped from V and 11 bases from J, the junction kept 6 bases outside the gene matches. The V gene's germline CDR1 is SGHVS and CDR2 FNYEAQ. The CDR3 protein is CASSSDRGLPPLHF. The CDR3 DNA is TGTGCCAGCAGCTCGGACAGGGGACTTCCACCCCTCCACTTT.

J is TRBJ2-7 and V is TRBV7-9; 8 bases are shared with TRBD1. Germline loops: CDR1 SEHNR, CDR2 FQNEAQ (reference sequence). The junction had 3 bases not matched to a gene; V was cut back by 5 bases and J by 6 bases. This CDR3 has 12 residues. CDR3 DNA sequence: TGTGCCAGCAGCCGGACAGGGCTCGAGCAGTACTTC. Translated, it gives CASSRTGLEQYF.

The chain employs TRBV4-1 and TRBJ1-1, with D possibly TRBD1 on 5 matching bases. Per germline, CDR1 MGHRA and CDR2 YSYEKL. This CDR3 has 15 residues. Trimming removed 4 bases at V and 2 bases at J, with 14 bases between. The DNA for the CDR3 is TGCGCCAGCAGCCGTCTAGGTCAGGGAAACACTGAAGCTTTCTTT. Translation gives CASSRLGQGNTEAFF.

The J gene is TRBJ2-3, the V gene TRBV5-1; perhaps D is TRBD1 or TRBD2 (6 bases each). The length of the CDR3 is 16 residues. V lost 6 bases, J lost 1 base, and 18 bases lay in between. Germline CDR1 is SGHRS and CDR2 is YFSETQ. CDR3 residues: CASTPIRGQGTDTQYF. The DNA of the CDR3 is TGCGCCAGCACACCTATCCGGGGGCAGGGCACAGATACGCAGTATTTT.

The CDR3 sequence: CASRAGEKLFF. Here the CDR3 DNA reads TGTGCCAGCAGAGCAGGTGAAAAACTGTTTTTT. The V call is TRBV25-1, the J call TRBJ1-4, with D unclear. CDR3 length: 11 residues. Germline lookup yields CDR1 MGHDK and CDR2 SYGVNS. V was pared by 6 bases and J by 7 bases, with 6 bases between.

CDR3 DNA sequence: TGTGCCAGTAGCCTGAGGTCCAGGGGTTCCAGTGGGGCCAACGTCCTGACTTTC. Its translation is CASSLRSRGSSGANVLTF. The chain recombines TRBV19 with TRBJ2-6, with a tentative D call TRBD1 (6 bases). From germline, CDR1 is LNHDA and CDR2 SQIVND (reference sequence). Trimming removed 6 bases at V and 3 bases at J, with 21 bases between. This CDR3 is built from 18 residues.

The J gene is TRBJ1-2, the V gene TRBV15; tentatively, D is TRBD1 (6 bases). Germline assignment: CDR1 LNHNV and CDR2 YYDKDF (reference sequence). The CDR3 has 15 residues. Trimming took 3 bases from V and 1 from J, leaving 12 bases between them. The CDR3 DNA is TGTGCCACCAGCAGCTTGGTAGGGGGTAACTATGGCTACACCTTC. Residues: CATSSLVGGNYGYTF.

The rearrangement joins TRBV19 to TRBJ2-7; a possible D gene is TRBD2 (6 bases). CDR1 is LNHDA, CDR2 SQIVND, per germline (reference sequence). The CDR3 sequence is 13 residues long. V lost 4 bases and J 3 bases, leaving 10 bases between the germline ends. CDR3 nucleotides: TGTGCCAGTAGTAGGACGGGGGACTACGAGCAGTACTTC. Translated: CASSRTGDYEQYF.

In DNA, the CDR3 is TGTGCCAGCAGCTTGGCCGGGGGAGCGGGGGGAAGGGATACGCAGTATTTT. The encoded protein is CASSLAGGAGGRDTQYF. The chain combines TRBV5-4 with TRBJ2-3, with 9 bases that match TRBD2. CDR1 is SGHNT, CDR2 YYREEE, per germline (reference sequence). The CDR3 totals 17 residues. Trimming cost V 0 bases and J 6 bases; bases outside gene matches: 11.

This rearrangement joins TRBV20-1 to TRBJ1-5; D gene ambiguous. The germline V and J ends were trimmed by 0 bases and 2 bases, with 17 bases remaining between them. This CDR3 is built from 17 residues. Per germline, CDR1 DFQATT and CDR2 SNEGSKA (reference sequence). CDR3 protein: CSARDSRTTTGNQPQHF. CDR3 DNA sequence: TGCAGTGCTAGAGACTCAAGAACAACCACAGGCAATCAGCCCCAGCATTTT.

This clonotype was recorded only once. The V gene is TRBV12-3 or TRBV12-4, the J gene TRBJ1-2; maybe TRBD1 (6 bases). V shed 5 bases and J shed 7 bases, with 11 bases lying between them. The CDR3 covers 12 residues. The CDR3 loop is CASSQTRGGYTF. DNA for the CDR3: TGTGCCAGCAGTCAAACCAGGGGTGGCTACACCTTC.

This clonotype appeared a single time. V gene TRBV20-1 combines with J gene TRBJ2-5; 10 bases map to TRBD2. The ends lost 2 bases at V and 0 bases at J; junction bases unmatched: 3. The V gene's germline CDR1 is DFQATT and CDR2 SNEGSKA (reference sequence). The CDR3 spans 15 residues. The CDR3 region has the DNA TGCAGTGCTAGACTAGCGGGGGTCCACCAAGAGACCCAGTACTTC. Translating gives CSARLAGVHQETQYF.

In this sample, this clonotype turned up a few times. The V call is TRBV15, the J call TRBJ2-1, with D unclear. CDR1 is LNHNV, CDR2 YYDKDF, per germline (reference sequence). V gave up 9 bases and J gave up 8 bases, with 23 bases separating them. The CDR3 is 15 amino acids. CDR3 residues: CATQLSATPDDEQFF. The DNA of the CDR3 is TGTGCCACTCAGCTGAGCGCTACCCCGGACGATGAGCAGTTCTTC.

A few counts support this clonotype. The CDR3: CAISSSGQGAYGYTF. In DNA, the CDR3 is TGTGCCATCAGTTCGTCGGGACAGGGGGCATATGGCTACACCTTC. This chain links TRBV10-3 with TRBJ1-2; 12 bases are shared with TRBD1. Germline CDR1 ENHRY, CDR2 SYGVKD. The V segment lost 5 bases and the J segment 5 bases; nucleotides outside the gene matches: 6. This CDR3 contains 15 residues.

J is TRBJ1-2 and V is TRBV12-3 or TRBV12-4; the match to TRBD1 covers 7 bases. The CDR3 is 15 residues long. Losses at the gene ends were 6 bases for V and 2 bases for J; bases not matched to a gene: 9. This CDR3 reads CASSPSSGQNYGYTF. DNA of the CDR3: TGTGCCAGCAGCCCGAGCTCGGGACAGAACTATGGCTACACCTTC.

The chain is built from TRBV10-3 and TRBJ1-1; D is ambiguous. This CDR3 contains 12 residues. Germline CDR1 reads ENHRY; CDR2 reads SYGVKD. V was cut by 7 bases and J by 1 base, with 7 bases left in between. The CDR3 loop is CAINRGNTEAFF. The CDR3 nucleotides read TGTGCCATCAATAGAGGGAACACTGAAGCTTTCTTT.

V is TRBV25-1 and J is TRBJ2-3; 9 bases are a match to TRBD2. The J segment lost 4 bases and the V segment lost 5 bases, leaving 13 bases of the junction unmatched. This CDR3 has 17 amino acids. Germline lookup yields CDR1 MGHDK and CDR2 SYGVNS. As DNA, the CDR3 is TGTGCCAGCAGTCCAAACCCGGGGCGGGGGGGCGCAGATACGCAGTATTTT. It is translated as CASSPNPGRGGADTQYF.

CDR3 DNA: TGTGCCAGCAGCGCGAGCCGGACAGGTGGCAATCAGCCCCAGCATTTT. Its protein product is CASSASRTGGNQPQHF. J is TRBJ1-5 and V is TRBV5-8; the match to TRBD1 covers 7 bases. The CDR3 runs to 16 residues. V lost 4 bases, J lost 2 bases, and 9 bases stayed unmatched. Germline assignment: CDR1 SGHTS and CDR2 YDEGEE.

The V call is TRBV19, the J call TRBJ1-2; tentative D call: TRBD1 (6 bases). This CDR3 is built from 13 residues. Germline-derived CDR1 and CDR2 are LNHDA and SQIVND (reference sequence). Trimming removed 8 bases from V and 1 base from J, with 11 bases in between. The CDR3 here is CASGTGFNYGYTF. CDR3 coding DNA: TGTGCCAGTGGCACAGGGTTTAACTATGGCTACACCTTC.

The V call is TRBV25-1, the J call TRBJ1-1; possibly TRBD1 for D (5 bases). Deletions cut 2 bases from V and 2 bases from J, with 9 bases between. Germline V gives CDR1 MGHDK, CDR2 SYGVNS. The CDR3 is 14 residues long. The CDR3 nucleotides are TGTGCCAGCAGTGAAGTCGGGGGAAACACTGAAGCTTTCTTT. Its translation is CASSEVGGNTEAFF.

In its sample, this clonotype is medium-sized. This chain connects TRBV6-1 to TRBJ2-7; 11 bases match TRBD1. CDR1 MNHNS and CDR2 SASEGT come from the germline V gene. This CDR3 has 17 residues. The trim removed 0 bases at V and 3 bases at J, leaving 7 bases unmatched. The CDR3 reads CASSEAEDRGPIYEQYF. As DNA, the CDR3 is TGTGCCAGCAGTGAAGCTGAGGACAGGGGGCCTATCTACGAGCAGTACTTC.

A note on this clonotype: The junction differs from germline at one of its ends, possibly a read error. This rearrangement joins TRBV2 to TRBJ1-5; 12 positions agree with TRBD1. This CDR3 has 12 residues. Germline V gene lookup returns CDR1 SNHLY and CDR2 FYNNEI. CDR3 sequence: CASSVVRDRGQF. The DNA of the CDR3 is TGTGCCAGCAGCGTAGTACGGGACAGGGGGCAATTT.

The sample holds a few counts of this clonotype. This rearrangement joins TRBV7-9 to TRBJ2-3; 8 nucleotides line up with TRBD1. The CDR3 spans 14 residues. Trimming at V came to 5 bases and at J to 10 bases, leaving 11 bases not matched to a gene. Germline V gene sequence: CDR1 SEHNR, CDR2 FQNEAQ (reference sequence). The CDR3: CASSPGQARFAQYF. In DNA form, the CDR3 reads TGTGCCAGCAGCCCGGGACAGGCCCGTTTTGCGCAGTATTTT.

The genes are TRBV10-3 and TRBJ2-7, with a possible D match to TRBD1 (5 bases). Germline lookup yields CDR1 ENHRY and CDR2 SYGVKD. There are 16 residues in the CDR3. V was trimmed by 0 bases and J by 3 bases, leaving 15 bases between them. DNA for the CDR3: TGTGCCATCAGTGAGTCTGGTATGCACAGGATCTACGAGCAGTACTTC. It specifies CAISESGMHRIYEQYF.

In this sample, this clonotype turned up a few times. This chain joins TRBV13 and TRBJ2-7, with unresolved D. Deletions cut 5 bases from V and 6 bases from J, with 14 bases between. The CDR3 spans 13 residues. Germline CDR1 and CDR2: PRHDT and FYEKMQ (reference sequence). The CDR3 loop is CASSLYNLREQYF. The CDR3 DNA is TGTGCCAGCAGCCTATATAACCTTCGCGAGCAGTACTTC.

This clonotype was seen only a few times. The chain recombines TRBV29-1 with TRBJ1-2, with no clear D. V lost 5 bases, J lost 1 base, and 17 bases lay in between. The CDR3 consists of 15 residues. Germline values: CDR1 SQVTM, CDR2 ANQGSEA. CDR3 sequence reads: CSVYGPPTDNYGYTF. As DNA, the CDR3 is TGCAGCGTTTACGGACCTCCTACCGATAACTATGGCTACACCTTC.

This clonotype has more than one count but fewer than ten. The J gene is TRBJ1-2, the V gene TRBV20-1, with a tentative D call TRBD1 (5 bases). The CDR3 extends over 12 amino acids. The V gene lost 0 bases and the J gene lost 5 bases, with 7 bases spanning the gap. Germline CDR1 DFQATT, CDR2 SNEGSKA (reference sequence). The CDR3 loop reads CSARDPGYGYTF. For the CDR3, the DNA is TGCAGTGCTAGAGACCCAGGGTATGGCTACACCTTC.

The chain is built from TRBV29-1 and TRBJ2-7; the match to TRBD1 covers 7 bases. In germline, CDR1 is SQVTM, CDR2 ANQGSEA. CDR3 length: 13 residues. V lost 6 bases, J lost 5 bases, and 10 bases stayed unmatched. CDR3 nucleotide sequence: TGCAGCGTCCATGGACAGGTTGCCCACGAGCAGTACTTC. It is translated as CSVHGQVAHEQYF.